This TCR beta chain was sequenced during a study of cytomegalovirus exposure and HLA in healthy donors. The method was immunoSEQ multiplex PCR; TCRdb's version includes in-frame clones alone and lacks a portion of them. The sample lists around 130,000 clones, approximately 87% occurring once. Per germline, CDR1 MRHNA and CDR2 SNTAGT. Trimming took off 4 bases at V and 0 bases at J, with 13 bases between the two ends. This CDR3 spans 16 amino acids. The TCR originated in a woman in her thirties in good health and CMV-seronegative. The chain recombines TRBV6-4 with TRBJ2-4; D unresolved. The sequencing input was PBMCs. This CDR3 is CASSVPPPLAKNIQYF. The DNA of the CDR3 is TGTGCCAGCAGTGTCCCCCCTCCCCTAGCCAAAAACATTCAGTACTTC.